This T cell receptor (beta chain) came from a study of regulatory T cells in long-lasting Graves disease. Looking at the study overall: In persistent Graves' disease, antithyroid drugs had been taken for over 5 years and TSH receptor antibodies stayed positive. Broader study findings: The study found TRBV28, TRBJ1-2 and TRBJ2-5 favored in persistent disease. Researchers examined only peripheral blood and not thyroid tissue.

In building TCR beta libraries, iRepertoire HTBI primers were used together with Arm-PCR of CDR3 regions. Original processing methods: Throughout the samples, researchers identified 62 TRBV and approximately 15 TRBJ segments. TCRdb reprocessed the multiplex PCR reads with MiXCR, giving one entry per CDR3 protein. Clone size and V and J calls follow TCRdb, not the original study. The sample includes 700,000 or so distinct CDR3 sequences, 30% seen only once; the top ten take roughly 40%. With respect to this clonotype: Its antigen is not known.

Trimming removed 6 bases from V and 3 bases from J; junction bases left unmatched: 6. The CDR3 runs 14 residues. The germline gives CDR1 LNHNV, CDR2 YYDKDF (reference sequence). As for time point: persistent/refractory GD, antithyroid drugs over 5 years with positive TRAb. Isolated PBMC RNA provided the starting material for the TCR library. The chain carries TRBV15 and TRBJ1-1, with 8 bases identical to TRBD1. Material: peripheral blood mononuclear cells (PBMCs), obtained when the disease was refractory, from a patient treated with antithyroid drugs. This TCR came from a female donor with Graves disease. The CDR3 coding sequence is TGTGCCACCAGTAGAAGACAGGGGCACACTGAAGCTTTCTTT. It translates to CATSRRQGHTEAFF.